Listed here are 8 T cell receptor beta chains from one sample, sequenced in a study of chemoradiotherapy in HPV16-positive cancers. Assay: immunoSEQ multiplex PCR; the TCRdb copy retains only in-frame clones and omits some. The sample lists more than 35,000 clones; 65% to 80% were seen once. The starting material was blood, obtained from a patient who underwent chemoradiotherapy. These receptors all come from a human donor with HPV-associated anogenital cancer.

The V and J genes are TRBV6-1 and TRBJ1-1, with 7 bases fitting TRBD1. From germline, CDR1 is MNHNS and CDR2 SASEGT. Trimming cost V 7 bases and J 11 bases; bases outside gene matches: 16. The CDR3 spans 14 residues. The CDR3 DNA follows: TGTGCCAGCACCATTAGTGACAGGGCCGGTGTGGCTTTCTTT. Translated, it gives CASTISDRAGVAFF.

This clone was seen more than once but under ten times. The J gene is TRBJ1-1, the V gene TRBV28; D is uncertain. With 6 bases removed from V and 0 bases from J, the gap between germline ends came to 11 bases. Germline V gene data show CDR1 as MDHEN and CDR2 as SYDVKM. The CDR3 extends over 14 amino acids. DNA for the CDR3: TGTGCCAGCAGCGCTACGGATTTGAACACTGAAGCTTTCTTT. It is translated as CASSATDLNTEAFF.

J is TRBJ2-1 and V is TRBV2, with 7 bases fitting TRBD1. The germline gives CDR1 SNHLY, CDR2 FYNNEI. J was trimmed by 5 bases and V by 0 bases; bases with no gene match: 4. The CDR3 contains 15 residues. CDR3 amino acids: CASSEAGGANNEQFF. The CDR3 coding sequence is TGTGCCAGCAGTGAAGCAGGGGGCGCGAACAATGAGCAGTTCTTC.

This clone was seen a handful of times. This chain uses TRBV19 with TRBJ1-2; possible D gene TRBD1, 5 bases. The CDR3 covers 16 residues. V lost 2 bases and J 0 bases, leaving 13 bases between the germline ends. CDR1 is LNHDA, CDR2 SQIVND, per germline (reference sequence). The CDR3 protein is CASSIPLAGTNYGYTF. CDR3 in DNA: TGTGCCAGTAGTATACCGCTGGCAGGGACTAACTATGGCTACACCTTC.

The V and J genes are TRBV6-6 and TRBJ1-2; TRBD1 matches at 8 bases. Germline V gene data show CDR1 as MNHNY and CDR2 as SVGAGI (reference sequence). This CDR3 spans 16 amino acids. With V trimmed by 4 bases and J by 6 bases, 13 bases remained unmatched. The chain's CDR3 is CASSLPLNGQGNGYTF. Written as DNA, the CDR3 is TGTGCCAGCAGTTTGCCGTTAAATGGACAGGGTAATGGCTACACCTTC.

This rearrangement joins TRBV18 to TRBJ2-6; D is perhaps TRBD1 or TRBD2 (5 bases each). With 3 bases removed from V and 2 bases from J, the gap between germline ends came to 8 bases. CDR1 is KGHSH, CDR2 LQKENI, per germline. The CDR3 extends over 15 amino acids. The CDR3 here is CASSPMGAGANVLTF. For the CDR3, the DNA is TGTGCCAGCTCACCGATGGGGGCTGGGGCCAACGTCCTGACTTTC.

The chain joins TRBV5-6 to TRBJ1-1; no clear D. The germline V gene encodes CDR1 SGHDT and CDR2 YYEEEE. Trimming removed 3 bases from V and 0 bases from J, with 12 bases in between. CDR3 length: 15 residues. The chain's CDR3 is CASSSRGKLNTEAFF. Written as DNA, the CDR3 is TGTGCCAGCAGCTCCAGAGGGAAGCTGAACACTGAAGCTTTCTTT.

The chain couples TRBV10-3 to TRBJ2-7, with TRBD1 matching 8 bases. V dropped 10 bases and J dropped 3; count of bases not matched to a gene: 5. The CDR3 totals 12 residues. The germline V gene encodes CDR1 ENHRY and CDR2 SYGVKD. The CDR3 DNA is TGTGCCACACGAGACAGGGGCTACGAGCAGTACTTC. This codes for CATRDRGYEQYF.